These 10 T cell receptor beta chains were sequenced from one sample in a study of CD8 T cells in ankylosing spondylitis. TCRdb reanalysed the 5' RACE reads using MiXCR and keeps one entry per CDR3 protein. The repertoire holds 200,000 to 250,000 distinct CDR3 sequences, roughly 32% seen once, with approximately 4.4% in the top ten. Sequencing was performed on blood, either unsorted or a sorted T cell fraction (not recorded which). These receptors were taken from a male donor with ankylosing spondylitis or in good health (not recorded which).

This chain uses TRBV5-1 with TRBJ2-5; possibly TRBD2 for D (6 bases). Trimming removed 0 bases from V and 2 bases from J, with 11 bases in between. There are 15 residues in the CDR3. Germline values: CDR1 SGHRS, CDR2 YFSETQ. The CDR3 DNA sequence: TGCGCCAGCAGCTTGGCCGGCGGGGCACAAGAGACCCAGTACTTC. Protein: CASSLAGGAQETQYF.

The sample holds a few counts of this clonotype. This rearrangement joins TRBV5-1 to TRBJ2-5; 7 bases align to TRBD1. There are 13 residues in the CDR3. The germline V gene encodes CDR1 SGHRS and CDR2 YFSETQ. Trimming took 4 bases from V and 3 from J; bases not matched to a gene: 3. CDR3 sequence (DNA): TGCGCCAGCAGCACCGGGACAGAAGAGACCCAGTACTTC. Translating gives CASSTGTEETQYF.

CDR3 bases: TGTGCCAGCAGTGAAGGGGTGAACACCGGGGAGCTGTTTTTT. Translation: CASSEGVNTGELFF. V gene TRBV6-1 combines with J gene TRBJ2-2; D gene unclear. Germline lookup yields CDR1 MNHNS and CDR2 SASEGT. This CDR3 is built from 14 residues. V lost 1 base, J lost 1 base, and 4 bases lay in between.

The V gene is TRBV5-1, the J gene TRBJ2-1, with 8 bases that match TRBD1. The CDR3 totals 17 residues. CDR1 is SGHRS, CDR2 YFSETQ, per germline. Germline trimming cut 0 bases from V and 9 bases from J; bases unmatched to any gene: 14. The CDR3 reads CASSLADRGALMGEQFF. CDR3 sequence (DNA): TGCGCCAGCAGCTTGGCCGACAGGGGAGCACTAATGGGTGAGCAGTTCTTC. Together with reference TRBV5-1 and TRBJ2-1, the CDR3 gives the full variable domain: KAGVTQTPRYLIKTRGQQVTLSCSPISGHRSVSWYQQTPGQGLQFLFEYFSETQRNKGNFPGRFSGRQFSNSRSEMNVSTLELGDSALYLCASSLADRGALMGEQFFGPGTRLTVL.

V is TRBV3-1 and J is TRBJ1-1; TRBD1 matches 12 bases. Losses at the gene ends were 2 bases for V and 9 bases for J; bases not matched to a gene: 1. Per germline, CDR1 LGHDT and CDR2 YNNKEL (reference sequence). This CDR3 spans 13 amino acids. The CDR3 is CASSQWDRGQAFF. Written as DNA, the CDR3 is TGTGCCAGCAGCCAATGGGACAGGGGGCAAGCTTTCTTT. The full variable domain, completed using reference TRBV3-1 and TRBJ1-1, is DTAVSQTPKYLVTQMGNDKSIKCEQNLGHDTMYWYKQDSKKFLKIMFSYNNKELIINETVPNRFSPKSPDKAHLNLHINSLELGDSAVYFCASSQWDRGQAFFGQGTRLTVV.

Here the CDR3 reads CASSLIYGAGELFF. The CDR3 nucleotides read TGTGCCAGCAGTTTGATCTATGGGGCCGGGGAGCTGTTTTTT. V gene TRBV28 combines with J gene TRBJ2-2, with D uncertain. Trimming cost V 3 bases and J 6 bases, with 11 bases left between them. Looked up from germline, CDR1 is MDHEN and CDR2 is SYDVKM. This CDR3 is 14 amino acids long.

The J gene is TRBJ1-2, the V gene TRBV29-1; TRBD1 might be the D (6 bases). With 7 bases removed from V and 4 bases from J, the gap between germline ends came to 13 bases. This CDR3 spans 12 amino acids. Per germline, CDR1 SQVTM and CDR2 ANQGSEA. The DNA of the CDR3 is TGCAGCGCTGAGGACAGTCTCTATGGCTACACCTTC. Translation: CSAEDSLYGYTF.

The CDR3, as DNA: TGTGCCAGCAGCTCCCGACAGGGAATATTAGATACGCAGTATTTT. Encoded protein: CASSSRQGILDTQYF. The chain joins TRBV7-9 to TRBJ2-3; 7 bases align to TRBD1. Germline V lookup: CDR1 SEHNR, CDR2 FQNEAQ (reference sequence). V lost 4 bases, J lost 5 bases, and 9 bases stayed unmatched. This CDR3 contains 15 residues. Complete variable domain (other parts from reference TRBV7-9 and TRBJ2-3): DTGVSQNPRHKITKRGQNVTFRCDPISEHNRLYWYRQTLGQGPEFLTYFQNEAQLEKSRLLSDRFSAERPKGSFSTLEIQRTEQGDSAMYLCASSSRQGILDTQYFGPGTRLTVL.

The chain combines TRBV3-1 with TRBJ2-5; D gene ambiguous. The CDR3 totals 15 residues. V lost 0 bases and J lost 3, with 11 bases in between. The germline V gene encodes CDR1 LGHDT and CDR2 YNNKEL (reference sequence). The CDR3 loop reads CASSQEVRTEETQYF. The CDR3 region has the DNA TGTGCCAGCAGCCAAGAGGTTAGGACCGAAGAGACCCAGTACTTC.

This clonotype has a handful of counts. This sequence joins TRBV5-1 and TRBJ2-3; D ambiguous. CDR3 length: 14 residues. Trimming stripped 4 bases from V and 1 base from J, with 10 bases between. The germline CDR1 and CDR2 sequences are SGHRS and YFSETQ. This chain's CDR3 is CASSGKAGTDTQYF. CDR3 coding DNA: TGCGCCAGCAGCGGGAAGGCAGGCACAGATACGCAGTATTTT. Filled out from reference TRBV5-1 and TRBJ2-3, the complete variable domain reads KAGVTQTPRYLIKTRGQQVTLSCSPISGHRSVSWYQQTPGQGLQFLFEYFSETQRNKGNFPGRFSGRQFSNSRSEMNVSTLELGDSALYLCASSGKAGTDTQYFGPGTRLTVL.